These 20 T cell receptor beta chains were sequenced from one sample in a study of blood T cell repertoires in COVID-19. Here immunoSEQ multiplex PCR was the method, and the copy in TCRdb shows in-frame clones only, minus some. In the table there are 220,000 or so clones, approximately 78% of which are singletons. Sequenced sample: peripheral blood. These TCRs come from an elderly woman with COVID-19, enrolled during active disease.

The chain has TRBV6-5 and TRBJ1-1; D gene ambiguous. V was clipped by 0 bases and J by 0 bases, with 11 bases between them. The CDR3 spans 16 residues. Germline CDR1 and CDR2: MNHEY and SVGAGI. The CDR3 loop reads CASSYSPWQMNTEAFF. Here the CDR3 DNA reads TGTGCCAGCAGTTACTCGCCGTGGCAAATGAACACTGAAGCTTTCTTT.

The chain has TRBV7-2 and TRBJ1-5; tentative D call: TRBD1 (6 bases). CDR3 size: 12 residues. The germline V gene encodes CDR1 SGHTA and CDR2 FQGNSA. V was pared by 5 bases and J by 10 bases, with 12 bases between. CDR3 loop: CASSGEGGPQHF. The CDR3 DNA sequence: TGTGCCAGCAGCGGGGAGGGGGGACCCCAGCATTTT.

The chain couples TRBV30 to TRBJ1-3, with 7 positions matching TRBD1. The CDR3 is 14 residues long. V lost 1 base to trimming and J lost 5 bases; unmatched junction nucleotides: 5. Per germline, CDR1 GTSNPN and CDR2 SVGIG (reference sequence). The CDR3 DNA is TGTGCCTGGAGTGAGACAGGGATTAGAAACACCATATATTTT. It yields the protein CAWSETGIRNTIYF.

This clone was seen only once. The V and J genes are TRBV20-1 and TRBJ2-1, with unresolved D. Looked up from germline, CDR1 is DFQATT and CDR2 is SNEGSKA (reference sequence). V was cut by 5 bases and J by 8 bases, with 10 bases left in between. The CDR3 length is 11 residues. The CDR3 loop reads CSAPRLDEQFF. Here the CDR3 DNA reads TGCAGTGCTCCACGTCTAGATGAGCAGTTCTTC.

The J gene is TRBJ1-2, the V gene TRBV29-1; the D gene is possibly TRBD1 (6 bases). Germline loops: CDR1 SQVTM, CDR2 ANQGSEA. The CDR3 loop spans 11 amino acids. Trimming took 7 bases from V and 8 from J, leaving 14 bases between them. The chain's CDR3 is CSALRGSGYTF. DNA of the CDR3: TGCAGCGCCCTCAGGGGTAGCGGCTACACCTTC. Full variable domain (missing parts from reference TRBV29-1 and TRBJ1-2): SAVISQKPSRDICQRGTSLTIQCQVDSQVTMMFWYRQQPGQSLTLIATANQGSEATYESGFVIDKFPISRPNLTFSTLTVSNMSPEDSSIYLCSALRGSGYTFGSGTRLTVV.

The chain combines TRBV6-5 with TRBJ1-5; D ambiguous. CDR1 and CDR2 from the germline V gene are MNHEY and SVGAGI. V dropped 2 bases and J dropped 3 bases, with 11 bases sitting between them. The CDR3 has 15 amino acids. DNA of the CDR3: TGTGCCAGCAGTTACAGTGACACCCCCAATCAGCCCCAGCATTTT. Residues: CASSYSDTPNQPQHF.

The V and J genes are TRBV5-4 and TRBJ1-3; D possibly corresponds to TRBD1 (6 bases). This CDR3 contains 15 residues. The germline V and J ends were trimmed by 0 bases and 3 bases, with 10 bases remaining between them. Per the germline V gene, CDR1 is SGHNT and CDR2 is YYREEE (reference sequence). The CDR3: CASSLGGGGGNTIYF. The CDR3 DNA is TGTGCCAGCAGCTTGGGGGGGGGCGGTGGAAACACCATATATTTT.

This CDR3 is CASSVDRLNEQFF. The CDR3 region has the DNA TGTGCCAGCAGCGTGGACAGGCTCAATGAGCAGTTCTTC. The rearrangement links TRBV9 to TRBJ2-1; 7 bases fit TRBD1. The CDR3 extends over 13 amino acids. V was clipped by 2 bases and J by 6 bases; unmatched bases: 2. CDR1 and CDR2 (germline): SGDLS, YYNGEE. Complete variable domain (other parts from reference TRBV9 and TRBJ2-1): DSGVTQTPKHLITATGQRVTLRCSPRSGDLSVYWYQQSLDQGLQFLIQYYNGEERAKGNILERFSAQQFPDLHSELNLSSLELGDSALYFCASSVDRLNEQFFGPGTRLTVL.

The chain joins TRBV2 to TRBJ1-4; D is undetermined. V lost 6 bases and J lost 13, with 18 bases in between. CDR1 is SNHLY, CDR2 FYNNEI, per germline. This CDR3 is built from 13 residues. The CDR3 coding sequence is TGTGCCAGCAGGCGACTAGATCAAGGAGGACTGTTTTTT. Protein sequence: CASRRLDQGGLFF. Filled out from reference TRBV2 and TRBJ1-4, the complete variable domain reads EPEVTQTPSHQVTQMGQEVILRCVPISNHLYFYWYRQILGQKVEFLVSFYNNEISEKSEIFDDQFSVERPDGSNFTLKIRSTKLEDSAMYFCASRRLDQGGLFFGSGTQLSVL.

This chain uses TRBV5-8 with TRBJ1-2; TRBD1 aligns across 9 bases. In germline, CDR1 is SGHTS, CDR2 YDEGEE. V gave up 5 bases and J gave up 2 bases; unmatched junction bases: 7. There are 15 residues in the CDR3. CDR3 in DNA: TGTGCCAGCAGAGCTCCCGGGACAGGGAACTATGGCTACACCTTC. It translates to CASRAPGTGNYGYTF.

V gene TRBV30 combines with J gene TRBJ1-3, with TRBD1 identical over 7 bases. The CDR3 is 15 amino acids. The J segment lost 5 bases and the V segment lost 2 bases, leaving 9 bases of the junction unmatched. Germline V gene sequence: CDR1 GTSNPN, CDR2 SVGIG (reference sequence). This CDR3 reads CAWSLQGVRRNTIYF. The DNA of the CDR3 is TGTGCCTGGAGTCTCCAGGGGGTACGGAGAAACACCATATATTTT.

This clone was observed once. This chain's CDR3 is CASNLIRGPNQPQHF. The CDR3 DNA follows: TGTGCCAGCAATCTCATTAGGGGGCCGAATCAGCCCCAGCATTTT. The rearrangement links TRBV28 to TRBJ1-5; TRBD1 aligns across 7 bases. This CDR3 has 15 amino acids. Germline assignment: CDR1 MDHEN and CDR2 SYDVKM. The V and J ends lost 7 bases and 4 bases, in that order; junction bases with no gene match: 10.

This clone was picked up one time. A read error may account for a junction end that differs from germline. In DNA form, the CDR3 reads TGTGCTAGCAGCTTAGGGGGCCCACAAGAGACCCAGTACTTC. Encoded protein: CASSLGGPQETQYF. The chain uses TRBV7-7 and TRBJ2-5; TRBD1 aligns across 7 bases. This CDR3 contains 14 residues. Germline CDR1 is SSHAT and CDR2 is FNYEAQ (reference sequence).

The chain has TRBV10-3 and TRBJ2-1; possible D gene TRBD2, 6 bases. CDR1 is ENHRY and CDR2 is SYGVKD in the germline V gene. The CDR3 covers 15 residues. Trimming took off 8 bases at V and 2 bases at J, with 16 bases between the two ends. In DNA form, the CDR3 reads TGTGCCATCGGGGCTGGGACTGGAGCCTACAATGAGCAGTTCTTC. Its translation is CAIGAGTGAYNEQFF.

The chain couples TRBV7-2 to TRBJ2-3; 7 positions agree with TRBD2. CDR1 SGHTA and CDR2 FQGNSA come from the germline V gene. J was trimmed by 0 bases and V by 3 bases; bases with no gene match: 6. There are 16 residues in the CDR3. CDR3: CASSFGGKSSTDTQYF. The DNA for the CDR3 is TGTGCCAGCAGCTTCGGGGGGAAATCTAGCACAGATACGCAGTATTTT.

CDR3 protein: CASNTGAGVFYGYTF. CDR3 coding DNA: TGTGCCAGCAACACCGGGGCAGGGGTATTCTATGGCTACACCTTC. V gene TRBV13 combines with J gene TRBJ1-2, with D possibly matching TRBD1 (6 bases). This CDR3 comprises 15 residues. Germline CDR1 reads PRHDT; CDR2 reads FYEKMQ (reference sequence). Deletions cut 7 bases from V and 4 bases from J, with 19 bases between.

V usage is TRBV7-9 and J usage is TRBJ2-7; 9 bases agree with TRBD1. Germline loops: CDR1 SEHNR, CDR2 FQNEAQ (reference sequence). Losses at the gene ends were 0 bases for V and 3 bases for J; bases not matched to a gene: 9. CDR3 size: 17 residues. The CDR3 sequence is CASSLAQGTGSDYEQYF. CDR3 nucleotides: TGTGCCAGCAGCTTAGCGCAGGGGACAGGGTCCGACTACGAGCAGTACTTC.

The V gene is TRBV9, the J gene TRBJ1-5; 8 bases align to TRBD1. Germline CDR1 reads SGDLS; CDR2 reads YYNGEE. CDR3 length: 14 residues. Trimming removed 2 bases from V and 7 bases from J; junction bases left unmatched: 5. The CDR3 DNA reads as TGTGCCAGCAGCGTGACAGGGGAGGACCAGCCCCAGCATTTT. This codes for CASSVTGEDQPQHF.

The chain has TRBV28 and TRBJ1-5; 9 nucleotides agree with TRBD1. The CDR3 length is 16 residues. The V gene's germline CDR1 is MDHEN and CDR2 SYDVKM. The ends lost 4 bases at V and 2 bases at J; junction bases unmatched: 6. The CDR3 DNA sequence: TGTGCCAGCAGTTCCTCACAGGGGGCTGGCAATCAGCCCCAGCATTTT. Amino acids: CASSSSQGAGNQPQHF.

V gene TRBV30 combines with J gene TRBJ2-1, with 10 bases aligning to TRBD2. Germline trimming cut 4 bases from V and 7 bases from J; bases unmatched to any gene: 7. The CDR3 totals 14 residues. Germline loops: CDR1 GTSNPN, CDR2 SVGIG (reference sequence). The CDR3 DNA follows: TGTGCCTGGATGGCGTTACTAGCGGGGAATGAGCAGTTCTTC. Translated: CAWMALLAGNEQFF. Combining the CDR3 with reference TRBV30 and TRBJ2-1 gives the whole variable domain SQTIHQWPATLVQPVGSPLSLECTVEGTSNPNLYWYRQAAGRGLQLLFYSVGIGQISSEVPQNLSASRPQDRQFILSSKKLLLSDSGFYLCAWMALLAGNEQFFGPGTRLTVL.